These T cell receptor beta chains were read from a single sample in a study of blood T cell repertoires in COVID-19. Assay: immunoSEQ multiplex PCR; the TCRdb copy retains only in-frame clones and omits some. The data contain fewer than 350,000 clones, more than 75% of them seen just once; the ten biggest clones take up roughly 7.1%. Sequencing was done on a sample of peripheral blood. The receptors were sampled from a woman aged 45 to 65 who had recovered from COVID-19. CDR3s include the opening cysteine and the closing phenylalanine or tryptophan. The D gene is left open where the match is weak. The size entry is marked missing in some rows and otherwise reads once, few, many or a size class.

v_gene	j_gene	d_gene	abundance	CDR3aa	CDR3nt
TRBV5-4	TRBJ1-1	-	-	CASSSIDTNTEAFF	TGTGCCAGCAGCTCGATAGACACGAACACTGAAGCTTTCTTT
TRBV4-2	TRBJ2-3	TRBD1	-	CASSQQDRPYVDTQYF	TGTGCCAGCAGCCAACAGGACAGGCCATATGTAGATACGCAGTATTTT
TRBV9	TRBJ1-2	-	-	CASSVFEGDYGYTF	TGTGCCAGCAGCGTCTTTGAGGGGGACTATGGCTACACCTTC
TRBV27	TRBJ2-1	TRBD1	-	CASSLRSGGNNEQFF	TGTGCCAGCAGTTTAAGGTCAGGGGGAAACAATGAGCAGTTCTTC
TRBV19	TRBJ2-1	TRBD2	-	CASKSGGRGVYNEQFF	TGTGCCAGTAAATCGGGCGGGAGAGGGGTTTACAATGAGCAGTTCTTC
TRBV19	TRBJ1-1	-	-	CASRTTANTEAFF	TGTGCCAGTAGGACCACAGCTAACACTGAAGCTTTCTTT
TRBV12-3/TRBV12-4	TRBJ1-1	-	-	CASTLHMNTEAFF	TGTGCCAGCACACTGCATATGAACACTGAAGCTTTCTTT
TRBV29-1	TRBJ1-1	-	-	CSVLRNTEAFF	TGCAGCGTTCTTAGGAACACTGAAGCTTTCTTT
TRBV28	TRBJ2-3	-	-	CASSLRGIGTDTQYF	TGTGCCAGCAGTCTAAGGGGAATTGGCACAGATACGCAGTATTTT
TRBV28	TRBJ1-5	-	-	CASTILRQPQHF	TGTGCCAGCACTATTCTTAGACAGCCCCAGCATTTT
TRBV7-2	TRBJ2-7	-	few	CASSLAPAAEGYEQYF	TGTGCCAGCAGCTTAGCGCCCGCAGCGGAGGGCTACGAGCAGTACTTC
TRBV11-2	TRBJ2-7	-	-	CASSLPTGKNAYEQYF	TGTGCCAGCAGCTTACCCACAGGGAAAAATGCCTACGAGCAGTACTTC
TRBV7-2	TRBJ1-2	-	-	CASSLGRGGLYGYTF	TGTGCCAGCAGCCTTGGCAGGGGTGGACTCTATGGCTACACCTTC
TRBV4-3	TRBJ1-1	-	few	CASSTLIRGTEAFF	TGCGCCAGCAGCACCCTGATAAGGGGCACTGAAGCTTTCTTT
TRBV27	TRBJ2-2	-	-	CASSLSGANTGELFF	TGTGCCAGCAGTTTATCAGGGGCCAACACCGGGGAGCTGTTTTTT
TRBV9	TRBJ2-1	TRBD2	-	CASSVEGSGSYEQFF	TGTGCCAGCAGCGTAGAAGGTAGCGGGAGCTATGAGCAGTTCTTC
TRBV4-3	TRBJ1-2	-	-	CASSQETGYGYTF	TGCGCCAGCAGCCAAGAGACAGGCTATGGCTACACCTTC
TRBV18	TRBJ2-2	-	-	CASSPGTDTGELFF	TGTGCCAGCTCACCAGGAACAGACACCGGGGAGCTGTTTTTT
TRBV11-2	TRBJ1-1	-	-	CASSRLGAEAFF	TGTGCCAGCAGCCGACTAGGTGCTGAAGCTTTCTTT
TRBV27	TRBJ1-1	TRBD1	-	CASSTRDRDLGAFF	TGTGCCAGCAGTACCCGGGACAGGGATCTTGGAGCTTTCTTT
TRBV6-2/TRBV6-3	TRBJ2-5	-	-	CASSYLAQETQYF	TGTGCCAGCAGTTATCTAGCGCAAGAGACCCAGTACTTC
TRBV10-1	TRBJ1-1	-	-	CASKSRVETTEAFF	TGCGCCAGCAAAAGCAGGGTCGAAACGACTGAAGCTTTCTTT
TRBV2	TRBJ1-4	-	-	CATKLGTPNEKLFF	TGTGCCACTAAGCTCGGGACACCAAATGAAAAACTGTTTTTT
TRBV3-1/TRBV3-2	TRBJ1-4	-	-	CASSRGGEKLFF	TGTGCCAGCAGCCGCGGGGGGGAAAAACTGTTTTTT
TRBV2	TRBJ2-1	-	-	CASSEQRSSYNEQFF	TGTGCCAGCAGTGAGCAGAGGAGCTCCTACAATGAGCAGTTCTTC
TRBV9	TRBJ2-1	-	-	CASSVTPNGNGNEQFF	TGTGCCAGCAGCGTAACCCCCAACGGGAATGGGAATGAGCAGTTCTTC
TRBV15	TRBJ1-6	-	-	CATSRDRKWEDSPLHF	TGTGCCACCAGCAGAGATCGGAAGTGGGAGGATTCACCCCTCCACTTT
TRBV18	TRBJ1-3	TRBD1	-	CASSPLAGQTSGNTIYF	TGTGCCAGCTCACCACTAGCGGGACAGACCTCTGGAAACACCATATATTTT
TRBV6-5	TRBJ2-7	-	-	CASSSSGGTYEQYF	TGTGCCAGTTCTTCCTCGGGGGGCACCTACGAGCAGTACTTC
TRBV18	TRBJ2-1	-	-	CASSPPAGDNEQFF	TGTGCCAGCTCACCACCGGCCGGGGACAATGAGCAGTTCTTC
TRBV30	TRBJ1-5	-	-	CAWSEEPNQPQHF	TGTGCCTGGAGTGAAGAGCCTAATCAGCCCCAGCATTTT
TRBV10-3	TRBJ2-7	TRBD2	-	CAISPGTSGMEQYF	TGTGCCATCAGCCCCGGGACTAGCGGGATGGAGCAGTACTTC